These 20 T cell receptor beta chains were sequenced from one sample in a study of blood T cell repertoires in COVID-19. Assay: immunoSEQ multiplex PCR; the TCRdb copy retains only in-frame clones and omits some. Of 350,000 to 400,000 clones in the sample, approximately 90% were seen once. Sequenced material: PBMCs or T cells enriched from blood (not recorded which). The receptor source for this set is a woman younger than 35 who had recovered from COVID-19.

The chain is built from TRBV7-2 and TRBJ1-2; a possible D gene is TRBD1 (5 bases). The CDR3 consists of 16 residues. Trimming stripped 5 bases from V and 0 bases from J, with 16 bases between. Germline V CDR1 and CDR2: SGHTA, FQGNSA. CDR3 sequence reads: CASSRRAGQANYGYTF. The DNA for the CDR3 is TGTGCCAGCAGCCGGAGGGCAGGGCAAGCTAACTATGGCTACACCTTC.

Comments on this clone: Additional DNA sequences in this sample encode the identical CDR3. The chain joins TRBV11-2 to TRBJ2-1; TRBD2 aligns across 8 bases. The V gene's germline CDR1 is SGHAT and CDR2 FQNNGV. The CDR3 covers 14 residues. With 3 bases clipped from V and 4 bases from J, the junction kept 2 bases outside the gene matches. The CDR3 nucleotides read TGTGCCAGCAGCTTGGCGGGGGGATACAATGAGCAGTTCTTC. Its translation: CASSLAGGYNEQFF.

The chain joins TRBV13 to TRBJ1-4; no firm D call. V lost 3 bases and J 3 bases, leaving 17 bases between the germline ends. Germline-derived CDR1 and CDR2 are PRHDT and FYEKMQ (reference sequence). This CDR3 region has 17 residues. CDR3 nucleotide sequence: TGTGCCAGCAGCTTGGGTGCGGAGGGTACCGCTAATGAAAAACTGTTTTTT. It is translated as CASSLGAEGTANEKLFF.

This sequence joins TRBV24-1 and TRBJ2-5; 9 bases line up with TRBD1. Losses at the gene ends were 4 bases for V and 4 bases for J; bases not matched to a gene: 9. There are 16 residues in the CDR3. Looked up from germline, CDR1 is KGHDR and CDR2 is SFDVKD. This chain's CDR3 is CATSEGDRAARETQYF. CDR3 nucleotide sequence: TGTGCCACCAGTGAGGGGGACAGGGCGGCTCGAGAGACCCAGTACTTC.

This clone was observed a few times. The chain is built from TRBV7-2 and TRBJ1-1; 9 bases agree with TRBD1. Per germline, CDR1 SGHTA and CDR2 FQGNSA. The CDR3 extends over 15 amino acids. J lost 4 bases, V lost 5 bases, and 8 bases had no gene match. CDR3 region: CASSLRQGVTTEAFF. Written as DNA, the CDR3 is TGTGCCAGCAGCCTCCGACAGGGGGTGACCACTGAAGCTTTCTTT.

CDR3 residues: CSVLEGAGYTF. CDR3 DNA sequence: TGCAGCGTTTTGGAGGGGGCCGGCTACACCTTC. V gene TRBV29-1 combines with J gene TRBJ1-2; 7 bases match TRBD1. V trimming: 5 bases; J trimming: 8 bases; junction bases outside the gene matches: 5. The germline CDR1 and CDR2 sequences are SQVTM and ANQGSEA. The CDR3 is 11 amino acids.

As DNA, the CDR3 is TGTGCCAGCAGCCGCTGGACAGGGATGGCTGAAGCTTTCTTT. Its translation is CASSRWTGMAEAFF. The gene calls are TRBV14 and TRBJ1-1; 8 bases agree with TRBD1. Germline V CDR1 and CDR2: SGHDN, FVKESK. The CDR3 has 14 amino acids. V lost 4 bases and J lost 6; bases outside the gene matches: 7.

This rearrangement joins TRBV6-5 to TRBJ1-4; D unresolved. CDR1 MNHEY and CDR2 SVGAGI come from the germline V gene. There are 16 residues in the CDR3. The V end lost 4 bases, the J end lost 2 bases, and 14 bases lay between the germline ends. The CDR3 is CASSSTQKRTNEKLFF. In DNA form, the CDR3 reads TGTGCCAGCAGTTCCACACAAAAGAGGACTAATGAAAAACTGTTTTTT.

The V gene is TRBV5-6, the J gene TRBJ1-2, with D perhaps TRBD1 (5 bases). Germline assignment: CDR1 SGHDT and CDR2 YYEEEE. Trimming stripped 4 bases from V and 4 bases from J, with 8 bases between. The CDR3 is 12 residues long. CDR3 nucleotides: TGTGCCAGCAGCGTGGACACCTATGGCTACACCTTC. Translated: CASSVDTYGYTF.

The rearrangement links TRBV28 to TRBJ1-2, with a weak D call TRBD1 (5 bases). The germline V gene encodes CDR1 MDHEN and CDR2 SYDVKM. The V gene lost 2 bases and the J gene lost 4 bases, with 14 bases spanning the gap. The length of the CDR3 is 15 residues. This CDR3 reads CASSLGTGSTYGYTF. The CDR3 DNA is TGTGCCAGCAGTTTAGGGACTGGGAGCACCTATGGCTACACCTTC.

V is TRBV7-9 and J is TRBJ2-3, with 7 bases identical to TRBD2. Trimming cost V 6 bases and J 5 bases; bases outside gene matches: 5. This CDR3 comprises 13 residues. Germline V gene lookup returns CDR1 SEHNR and CDR2 FQNEAQ (reference sequence). The CDR3 sequence is CASRSGVGDTQYF. The CDR3 DNA reads TGTGCCAGCAGGAGCGGGGTGGGAGATACGCAGTATTTT.

This clone has a handful of counts. V usage is TRBV7-8 and J usage is TRBJ1-5; 7 nucleotides match TRBD1. With 2 bases clipped from V and 5 bases from J, the junction kept 0 bases outside the gene matches. The CDR3 has 13 residues. In germline, CDR1 is SGHVS, CDR2 FQNEAQ. CDR3 coding DNA: TGTGCCAGCAGCTTAACAGGGGATCAGCCCCAGCATTTT. It yields the protein CASSLTGDQPQHF.

V usage is TRBV30 and J usage is TRBJ2-5; tentative D call: TRBD1 (6 bases). This CDR3 contains 11 residues. V was clipped by 3 bases and J by 5 bases, with 7 bases between them. Germline V gene lookup returns CDR1 GTSNPN and CDR2 SVGIG (reference sequence). For the CDR3, the DNA is TGTGCCTGGAGCCAGGGGGAGACCCAGTACTTC. It yields the protein CAWSQGETQYF. The variable domain in full, completed from reference TRBV30 and TRBJ2-5, reads SQTIHQWPATLVQPVGSPLSLECTVEGTSNPNLYWYRQAAGRGLQLLFYSVGIGQISSEVPQNLSASRPQDRQFILSSKKLLLSDSGFYLCAWSQGETQYFGPGTRLLVL.

Of note for this clone: At one end the junction does not follow the germline gene, possibly because of a read error. The chain links TRBV7-7 to TRBJ2-3; TRBD2 matches at 7 bases. This CDR3 has 13 amino acids. Germline V gene data show CDR1 as SSHAT and CDR2 as FNYEAQ (reference sequence). The CDR3: CASSKRLADTQYF. The CDR3 nucleotides read TGTGCTAGCAGCAAGAGACTAGCTGATACGCAGTATTTT.

The gene calls are TRBV5-1 and TRBJ2-5, with D unresolved. The germline V and J ends were trimmed by 0 bases and 2 bases, with 11 bases remaining between them. Germline CDR1 is SGHRS and CDR2 is YFSETQ. The CDR3 covers 15 residues. The CDR3 nucleotides read TGCGCCAGCAGCTTGGGGCAATTCGTACAAGAGACCCAGTACTTC. Encoded protein: CASSLGQFVQETQYF.

The genes are TRBV3-1 (or the pseudogene TRBV3-2) and TRBJ2-1; 9 positions match TRBD2. CDR3 length: 15 residues. Germline V gene sequence: CDR1 LGHDT, CDR2 YNNKEL (reference sequence). Trimming at V came to 2 bases and at J to 6 bases, leaving 5 bases not matched to a gene. The CDR3 sequence: CASSQPAGGGNEQFF. CDR3 sequence (DNA): TGTGCCAGCAGCCAACCGGCGGGGGGGGGCAATGAGCAGTTCTTC.

The chain is built from TRBV29-1 and TRBJ2-5, with 8 bases aligning to TRBD1. Trimming removed 1 base from V and 2 bases from J; junction bases left unmatched: 6. Germline lookup yields CDR1 SQVTM and CDR2 ANQGSEA. The CDR3 loop spans 15 amino acids. The CDR3 protein is CSVEASGQAQETQYF. CDR3 DNA: TGCAGCGTTGAAGCCTCGGGACAGGCTCAAGAGACCCAGTACTTC.

In its sample, this clone was seen a few times. The chain joins TRBV18 to TRBJ1-5; D possibly corresponds to TRBD1 (5 bases). The V and J ends lost 4 bases and 3 bases respectively, with 7 bases between them. The germline V gene has CDR1 KGHSH and CDR2 LQKENI. This CDR3 spans 13 amino acids. For the CDR3, the DNA is TGTGCCAGCTCACGACAGCCCAATCAGCCCCAGCATTTT. It encodes CASSRQPNQPQHF.

This rearrangement joins TRBV30 to TRBJ2-1; 11 bases map to TRBD1. Germline loops: CDR1 GTSNPN, CDR2 SVGIG (reference sequence). The CDR3 totals 14 residues. Trimming took 5 bases from V and 5 from J; bases not matched to a gene: 5. The CDR3 sequence: CAWGTGQGDNEQFF. CDR3 in DNA: TGTGCCTGGGGGACGGGACAGGGGGACAATGAGCAGTTCTTC. Supplemented by reference TRBV30 and TRBJ2-1, the full variable domain reads SQTIHQWPATLVQPVGSPLSLECTVEGTSNPNLYWYRQAAGRGLQLLFYSVGIGQISSEVPQNLSASRPQDRQFILSSKKLLLSDSGFYLCAWGTGQGDNEQFFGPGTRLTVL.

The CDR3 reads CASRQPSNYGYTF. The CDR3 DNA reads as TGTGCCAGCAGACAACCCTCTAACTATGGCTACACCTTC. The genes are TRBV28 and TRBJ1-2, with D unresolved. V was clipped by 6 bases and J by 0 bases, with 8 bases between them. CDR1 is MDHEN and CDR2 is SYDVKM in the germline V gene. CDR3 length equals 13 residues.